This T cell receptor (beta chain) was profiled in a study of cytomegalovirus exposure and HLA in healthy donors. Whole-study results and caveats: Later work showed greater clonal expansion in HLA-associated TCR beta chains than in equally common others. Trimming of TCR beta V- and J-genes showed a link, identified in a later analysis, to a missense DCLRE1C variant.

A remark on this clone: Antigen specificity is unknown.

60 Vbeta and 13 Jbeta primers were used in PCR. TCRdb's copy holds only in-frame clones and misses some; the assay was immunoSEQ multiplex PCR. The data hold around 120,000 clones, with around 80% observed a single time. The sample comprised PBMCs. The receptor's source is a woman in her 40s in good health and CMV-seronegative.

The CDR3 sequence: CASRETGGTGELFF. The CDR3 DNA sequence: TGTGCCAGTAGGGAAACTGGGGGGACCGGGGAGCTGTTTTTT. This chain joins TRBV19 and TRBJ2-2, with a possible D match to TRBD2 (6 bases). This CDR3 is built from 14 residues. CDR1 LNHDA and CDR2 SQIVND come from the germline V gene (reference sequence). V was shortened by 6 bases and J by 5 bases, with 13 bases between the two germline ends.